One sample yielded the 5 T cell receptor beta chains listed below, sequenced in a study of blood T cell repertoires in COVID-19. TCRdb's copy holds only in-frame clones and misses some; the assay was immunoSEQ multiplex PCR. The repertoire holds 110,000 or so clones, with over 75% as singletons. Sequencing was carried out using peripheral blood. The receptors here all came from a man aged 45-65 years with acute or convalescent COVID-19.

The V call is TRBV7-8, the J call TRBJ1-1, with 7 bases that match TRBD1. CDR3 length equals 14 residues. Germline V gene data show CDR1 as SGHVS and CDR2 as FQNEAQ. Trimming removed 4 bases from V and 2 bases from J; junction bases left unmatched: 4. The CDR3 loop is CASSSSGGNTEAFF. CDR3 sequence (DNA): TGTGCCAGCAGCTCGTCAGGGGGAAACACTGAAGCTTTCTTT. Using reference TRBV7-8 and TRBJ1-1 for the parts outside the CDR3, the full variable domain is GAGVSQSPRYKVAKRGQDVALRCDPISGHVSLFWYQQALGQGPEFLTYFQNEAQLDKSGLPSDRFFAERPEGSVSTLKIQRTQQEDSAVYLCASSSSGGNTEAFFGQGTRLTVV.

The V gene is TRBV6-6, the J gene TRBJ1-4, with D possibly TRBD1 on 6 matching bases. V shed 2 bases and J shed 6 bases, with 13 bases lying between them. The CDR3 loop spans 15 amino acids. CDR1 and CDR2 (germline): MNHNY, SVGAGI (reference sequence). CDR3 sequence (DNA): TGTGCCAGCAGTTACCCGGGCGGGGGCGATGAAAAACTGTTTTTT. Translated, it gives CASSYPGGGDEKLFF.

This chain links TRBV11-2 with TRBJ1-6; 7 bases agree with TRBD1. V lost 5 bases and J lost 8; bases outside the gene matches: 9. This CDR3 is 15 amino acids long. Germline V gene sequence: CDR1 SGHAT, CDR2 FQNNGV. The CDR3 bases are TGTGCCAGCAGCCCTCGGACAGGAAGCTATTCACCCCTCCACTTT. Translating gives CASSPRTGSYSPLHF.

The V gene is TRBV6-6, the J gene TRBJ2-1, with D possibly being TRBD1 (6 bases). CDR3 length: 14 residues. Germline-derived CDR1 and CDR2 are MNHNY and SVGAGI (reference sequence). The V end lost 5 bases, the J end lost 9 bases, and 17 bases lay between the germline ends. The CDR3 loop reads CASSLGQTGGEQFF. CDR3 DNA sequence: TGTGCCAGCAGTCTTGGACAGACTGGGGGTGAGCAGTTCTTC.

This chain uses TRBV25-1 with TRBJ2-7; 7 bases agree with TRBD2. Losses at the gene ends were 1 base for V and 3 bases for J; bases not matched to a gene: 6. Germline lookup yields CDR1 MGHDK and CDR2 SYGVNS. This CDR3 region has 15 residues. The CDR3 is CASSEWGGDFYEQYF. The CDR3, as DNA: TGTGCCAGCAGTGAATGGGGAGGGGACTTCTACGAGCAGTACTTC.